Listed below are T cell receptor beta chains from one sample, sequenced in a study of regulatory T cells in long-lasting Graves disease. TCRdb reprocessed the multiplex PCR reads via MiXCR and lists one record per CDR3 protein. The sample yields about 470,000 distinct CDR3 sequences, roughly 21% seen once. This material consisted of peripheral blood mononuclear cells (PBMCs), taken when the disease was refractory, from a patient treated with antithyroid drugs. The receptors were gathered from a female donor with Graves disease. CDR3s include the opening cysteine and the closing phenylalanine or tryptophan. D genes are given only for firm matches. Not all rows give a size; the values are once, few, many and, for expanded clones, a class.

v_call	clone_size	d_call	j_call	cdr3_aa	cdr3_nt
TRBV28	many	TRBD1	TRBJ2-5	CASRDPDRNQETQYF	TGTGCCAGCAGGGACCCGGACAGGAATCAAGAGACCCAGTACTTC
TRBV5-1	many	.	TRBJ1-2	CASSPEGRRVEEYTF	TGCGCCAGCAGCCCGGAGGGACGTCGGGTTGAGGAGTACACCTTC
TRBV10-3	many	TRBD1	TRBJ1-2	CAISRGQEGYTF	TGTGCCATCAGCAGGGGACAGGAGGGCTACACCTTC
TRBV28	.	TRBD1	TRBJ1-4	CASSPSGTAEGPKLFF	TGTGCCAGCAGTCCCTCCGGGACAGCCGAGGGGCCTAAACTGTTTTTT
TRBV28	.	.	TRBJ2-1	CASSTGGGVGSNEQFF	TGTGCCAGCAGTACTGGGGGCGGGGTAGGATCCAATGAGCAGTTCTTC
TRBV27	.	TRBD1	TRBJ2-7	CASSRQGQSYEQYF	TGTGCCAGCAGCAGACAGGGACAGTCCTACGAGCAGTACTTC
TRBV14	.	.	TRBJ2-6	CASSQVRQTYSGANVLTF	TGTGCCAGCAGCCAAGTTCGGCAGACATACTCTGGGGCCAACGTCCTGACTTTC
TRBV9	few	TRBD1	TRBJ1-4	CASSGGQGAKDEKLFF	TGTGCCAGCAGCGGGGGACAGGGGGCCAAGGATGAAAAACTGTTTTTT
TRBV10-3	many	TRBD1	TRBJ1-1	CAISGTGNTEAFF	TGTGCCATCAGTGGGACAGGGAACACTGAAGCTTTCTTT
TRBV24-1	many	.	TRBJ1-5	CATSRRYSNQPQHF	TGTGCCACCAGTCGGCGATATAGCAATCAGCCCCAGCATTTT
TRBV27	.	.	TRBJ2-2	CASSFTLYTGELFF	TGTGCCAGCAGTTTCACACTTTACACCGGGGAGCTGTTTTTT
TRBV7-9	few	.	TRBJ1-6	CASSQEGSAADNSPLHF	TGTGCCAGCAGCCAGGAGGGGTCCGCGGCGGATAATTCACCCCTCCACTTT
TRBV2	many	.	TRBJ1-3	CASSDRSSGNTIYF	TGTGCCAGCAGTGACCGGAGCTCTGGAAACACCATATATTTT
TRBV6-5	many	.	TRBJ2-5	CASSYSIPAGGSSQYF	TGTGCCAGCAGTTACTCGATCCCCGCCGGCGGGTCGTCCCAGTACTTC
TRBV5-1	many	TRBD1	TRBJ1-2	CASSPGQAFLYGYTF	TGCGCCAGCAGCCCGGGACAGGCATTCCTCTATGGCTACACCTTC
TRBV20-1	few	.	TRBJ2-7	CSARDPRGGRTYEQYF	TGCAGTGCTAGAGATCCCAGGGGCGGGAGAACCTACGAGCAGTACTTC
TRBV6-7	.	.	TRBJ2-7	CASSYRGGEQYF	TGTGCCAGCAGTTACCGAGGCGGCGAGCAGTACTTC
TRBV29-1	many	TRBD2	TRBJ2-7	CSVESLAGGSDYYEQYF	TGCAGCGTTGAATCACTAGCGGGAGGGTCCGATTACTACGAGCAGTACTTC
TRBV15	many	TRBD2	TRBJ2-5	CATSSRSGGAQTQYF	TGTGCCACCAGCAGTAGGAGCGGGGGGGCGCAGACCCAGTACTTC
TRBV2	many	.	TRBJ1-6	CASSDWERPLHF	TGTGCCAGCAGTGACTGGGAAAGGCCCCTCCACTTT
TRBV7-9	many	.	TRBJ2-7	CASSLGPGLYYEQYF	TGTGCCAGCAGCTTAGGCCCGGGACTTTACTACGAGCAGTACTTC
TRBV12-3/TRBV12-4	.	.	TRBJ2-7	CASRGGVGPSCEQYF	TGTGCCAGCAGGGGCGGTGTGGGGCCCTCCTGCGAGCAGTACTTC
TRBV4-2	.	.	TRBJ2-7	CASSLPAGREQYF	TGTGCCAGCAGCCTGCCTGCTGGGAGGGAGCAGTACTTC
TRBV29-1	few	.	TRBJ1-2	CSVEDPVVYDYGYTF	TGCAGCGTTGAAGATCCGGTTGTCTATGACTATGGCTACACCTTC
TRBV5-1	few	.	TRBJ2-7	CASSFGGNFGQYF	TGCGCCAGCAGCTTTGGCGGCAATTTCGGGCAGTACTTC
TRBV28	many	.	TRBJ1-2	CASSAGINYGYTF	TGTGCCAGCAGTGCGGGGATCAACTATGGCTACACCTTC
TRBV29-1	many	.	TRBJ1-1	CSVGGLMNTEAFF	TGCAGCGTTGGCGGCCTAATGAACACTGAAGCTTTCTTT
TRBV6-1	many	.	TRBJ1-6	CASRGTAGSPLHF	TGTGCCAGCAGAGGGACGGCCGGATCACCCCTCCACTTT
TRBV3-1	few	.	TRBJ1-5	CASSQDRHSNQPQHF	TGTGCCAGCAGCCAAGATCGGCACAGCAATCAGCCCCAGCATTTT
TRBV6-2/TRBV6-3	.	.	TRBJ1-2	CASSYEQGPLNYGYTF	TGTGCCAGCAGTTACGAACAGGGACCTCTTAACTATGGCTACACCTTC
TRBV28	many	TRBD1	TRBJ2-5	CASSATGTGVQETQYF	TGTGCCAGCAGTGCCACCGGGACAGGTGTCCAAGAGACCCAGTACTTC
TRBV19	.	.	TRBJ1-3	CASRVVSGNTIYF	TGTGCCAGCAGGGTAGTCTCTGGAAACACCATATATTTT
TRBV20-1	.	.	TRBJ2-7	CSARDQGPLSYEQYF	TGCAGTGCTAGAGATCAGGGACCGTTATCCTACGAGCAGTACTTC
TRBV7-9	many	.	TRBJ1-2	CASSLAGQGYYGYTF	TGTGCCAGCAGCTTAGCCGGGCAGGGGTACTATGGCTACACCTTC
TRBV3-1	few	TRBD1	TRBJ2-5	CASSQDPRQGETQYF	TGTGCCAGCAGCCAAGATCCGAGACAGGGCGAGACCCAGTACTTC
TRBV5-1	many	TRBD1	TRBJ1-2	CASSSEDRLDGYTF	TGCGCCAGCAGCTCGGAGGACAGGCTAGATGGCTACACCTTC
TRBV12-3/TRBV12-4	many	TRBD1	TRBJ1-5	CASSSGTGGPGGNQPQHF	TGTGCCAGCAGCTCCGGGACAGGGGGCCCGGGGGGCAATCAGCCCCAGCATTTT
TRBV12-3/TRBV12-4	many	.	TRBJ2-7	CASSSTVSYYEQYF	TGTGCCAGCAGTTCCACCGTTTCTTACTACGAGCAGTACTTC
TRBV28	.	.	TRBJ1-1	CASSRNGATEAFF	TGTGCCAGCAGCCGGAATGGGGCCACTGAAGCTTTCTTT
TRBV28	many	.	TRBJ2-7	CASSSLPATYEQYF	TGTGCCAGCAGTTCCCTACCGGCCACCTACGAGCAGTACTTC
TRBV18	many	TRBD1	TRBJ1-2	CASSAGTGGGYTF	TGTGCCAGCTCAGCCGGGACAGGGGGCGGCTACACCTTC
TRBV19	.	.	TRBJ1-5	CASSRAGQTNQPQHF	TGTGCCAGTAGTAGGGCGGGGCAGACAAATCAGCCCCAGCATTTT
TRBV28	.	.	TRBJ1-1	CASRASRVAFF	TGTGCCAGCAGAGCATCGCGAGTAGCTTTCTTT
TRBV6-1	many	.	TRBJ1-5	CASSNGAVQPQHF	TGTGCCAGCAGCAACGGGGCTGTTCAGCCCCAGCATTTT
TRBV9	few	.	TRBJ1-1	CASSVAVNTEAFF	TGTGCCAGCAGCGTAGCAGTGAACACTGAAGCTTTCTTT